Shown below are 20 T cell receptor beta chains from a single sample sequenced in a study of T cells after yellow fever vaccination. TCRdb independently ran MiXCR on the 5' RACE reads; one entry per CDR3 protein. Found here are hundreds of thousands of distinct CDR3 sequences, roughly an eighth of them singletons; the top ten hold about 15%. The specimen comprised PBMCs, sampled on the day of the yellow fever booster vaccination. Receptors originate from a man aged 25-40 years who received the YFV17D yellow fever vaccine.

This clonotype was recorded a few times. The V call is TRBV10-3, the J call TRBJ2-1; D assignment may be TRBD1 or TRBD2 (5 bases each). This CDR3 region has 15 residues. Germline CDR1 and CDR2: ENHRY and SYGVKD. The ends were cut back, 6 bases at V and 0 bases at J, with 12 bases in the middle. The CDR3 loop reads CAISLGESSYNEQFF. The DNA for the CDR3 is TGTGCCATCAGCCTAGGGGAGAGCTCCTACAATGAGCAGTTCTTC.

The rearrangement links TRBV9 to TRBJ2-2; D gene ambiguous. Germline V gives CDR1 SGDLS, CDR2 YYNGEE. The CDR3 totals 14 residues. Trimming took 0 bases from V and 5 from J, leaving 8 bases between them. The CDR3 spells CASSVGQATGELFF. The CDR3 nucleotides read TGTGCCAGCAGCGTAGGTCAGGCTACCGGGGAGCTGTTTTTT.

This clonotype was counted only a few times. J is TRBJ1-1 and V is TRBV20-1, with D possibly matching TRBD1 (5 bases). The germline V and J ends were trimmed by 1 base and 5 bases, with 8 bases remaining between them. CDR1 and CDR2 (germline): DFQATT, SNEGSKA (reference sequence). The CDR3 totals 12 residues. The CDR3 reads CSARVGGTEAFF. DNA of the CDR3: TGCAGTGCTAGAGTGGGGGGAACTGAAGCTTTCTTT.

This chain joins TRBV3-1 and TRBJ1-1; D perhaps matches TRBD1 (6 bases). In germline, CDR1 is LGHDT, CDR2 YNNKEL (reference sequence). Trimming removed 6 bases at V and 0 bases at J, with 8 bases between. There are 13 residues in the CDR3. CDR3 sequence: CASSRDMNTEAFF. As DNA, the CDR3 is TGTGCCAGCAGTAGGGACATGAACACTGAAGCTTTCTTT.

CDR3 loop: CASSQGRDGPGTQYF. In DNA, the CDR3 is TGTGCCAGCAGCCAAGGTCGCGATGGGCCGGGGACCCAGTACTTC. The chain carries TRBV4-2 and TRBJ2-5; D gene ambiguous. V was pared by 1 base and J by 7 bases, with 16 bases between. This CDR3 region has 15 residues. Germline assignment: CDR1 LGHNA and CDR2 YNFKEQ.

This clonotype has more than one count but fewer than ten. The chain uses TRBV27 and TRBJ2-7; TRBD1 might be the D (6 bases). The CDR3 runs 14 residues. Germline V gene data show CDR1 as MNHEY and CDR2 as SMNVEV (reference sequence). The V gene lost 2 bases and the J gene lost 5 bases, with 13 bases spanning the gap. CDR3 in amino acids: CASSLGGRMDEQYF. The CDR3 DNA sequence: TGTGCCAGCAGTTTAGGGGGCAGGATGGACGAGCAGTACTTC.

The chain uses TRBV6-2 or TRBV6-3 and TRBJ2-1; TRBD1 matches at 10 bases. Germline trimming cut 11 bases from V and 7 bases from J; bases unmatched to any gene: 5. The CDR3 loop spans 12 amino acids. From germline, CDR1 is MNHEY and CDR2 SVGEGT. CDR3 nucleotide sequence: TGTGCCGCCCGGGACAGGGGAAATGAGCAGTTCTTC. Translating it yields CAARDRGNEQFF.

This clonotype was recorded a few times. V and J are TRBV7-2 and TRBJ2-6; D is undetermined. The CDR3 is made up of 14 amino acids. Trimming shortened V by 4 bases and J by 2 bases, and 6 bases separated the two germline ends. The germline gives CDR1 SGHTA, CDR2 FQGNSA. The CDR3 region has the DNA TGTGCCAGCAGCTCCTCTGCTGGGGCCAACGTCCTGACTTTC. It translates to CASSSSAGANVLTF.

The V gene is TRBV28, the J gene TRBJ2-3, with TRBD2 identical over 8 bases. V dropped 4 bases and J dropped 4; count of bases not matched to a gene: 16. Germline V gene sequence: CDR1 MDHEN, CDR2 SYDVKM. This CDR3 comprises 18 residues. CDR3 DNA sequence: TGTGCCAGCAGTTCCCCTGCTGGGAAGCGGGAGCTCGCAGATACGCAGTATTTT. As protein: CASSSPAGKRELADTQYF.

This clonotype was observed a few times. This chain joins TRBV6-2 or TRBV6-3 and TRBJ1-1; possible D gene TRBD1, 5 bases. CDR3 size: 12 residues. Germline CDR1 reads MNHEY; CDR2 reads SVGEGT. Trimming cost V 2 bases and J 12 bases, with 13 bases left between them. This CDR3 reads CASSYPAGWPFF. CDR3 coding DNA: TGTGCCAGCAGTTACCCGGCAGGGTGGCCTTTCTTT.

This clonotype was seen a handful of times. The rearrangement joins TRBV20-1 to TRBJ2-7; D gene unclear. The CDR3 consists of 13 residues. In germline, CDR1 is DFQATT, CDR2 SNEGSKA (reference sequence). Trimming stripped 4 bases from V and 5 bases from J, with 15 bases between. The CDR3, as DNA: TGCAGTGCTAAGCCAGAGGTAATCGACGAGCAGTACTTC. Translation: CSAKPEVIDEQYF.

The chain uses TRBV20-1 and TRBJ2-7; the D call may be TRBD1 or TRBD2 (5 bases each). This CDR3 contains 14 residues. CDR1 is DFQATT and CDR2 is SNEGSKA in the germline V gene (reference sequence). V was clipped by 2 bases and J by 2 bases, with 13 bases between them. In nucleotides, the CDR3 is TGCAGTGCTAGAAGCACAGGAGGAGCCTACGAGCAGTACTTC. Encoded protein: CSARSTGGAYEQYF.

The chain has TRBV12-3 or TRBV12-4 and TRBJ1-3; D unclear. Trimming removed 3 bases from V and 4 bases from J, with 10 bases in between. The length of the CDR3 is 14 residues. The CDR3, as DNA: TGTGCCAGCAGTTTTATGACGGACGGAAACACCATATATTTT. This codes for CASSFMTDGNTIYF.

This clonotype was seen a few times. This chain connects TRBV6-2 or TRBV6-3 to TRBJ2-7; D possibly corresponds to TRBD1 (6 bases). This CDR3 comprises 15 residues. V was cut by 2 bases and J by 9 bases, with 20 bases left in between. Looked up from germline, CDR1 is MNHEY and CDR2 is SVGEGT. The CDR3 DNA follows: TGTGCCAGCAGTTACGACGGGACATTTCCCTTGTGGCAGTACTTC. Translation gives CASSYDGTFPLWQYF.

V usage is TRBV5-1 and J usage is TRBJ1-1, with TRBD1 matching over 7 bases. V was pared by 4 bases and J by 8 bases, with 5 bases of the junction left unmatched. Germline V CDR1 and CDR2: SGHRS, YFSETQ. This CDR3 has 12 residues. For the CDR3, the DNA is TGCGCCAGCAGCCTCGAGGGGGCCGAAGCTTTCTTT. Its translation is CASSLEGAEAFF.

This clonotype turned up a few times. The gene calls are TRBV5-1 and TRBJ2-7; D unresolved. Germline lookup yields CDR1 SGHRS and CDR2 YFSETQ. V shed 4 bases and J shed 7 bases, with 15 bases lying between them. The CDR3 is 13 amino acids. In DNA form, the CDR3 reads TGCGCCAGCAGCCCCGGCCTACCCAGGGAGCAGTACTTC. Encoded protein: CASSPGLPREQYF.

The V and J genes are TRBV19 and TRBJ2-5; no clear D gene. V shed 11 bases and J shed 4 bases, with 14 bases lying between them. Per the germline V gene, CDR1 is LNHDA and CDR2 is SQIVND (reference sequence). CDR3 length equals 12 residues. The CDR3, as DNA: TGTGCCTCAGGAGAATTAAGAGAGACCCAGTACTTC. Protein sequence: CASGELRETQYF.

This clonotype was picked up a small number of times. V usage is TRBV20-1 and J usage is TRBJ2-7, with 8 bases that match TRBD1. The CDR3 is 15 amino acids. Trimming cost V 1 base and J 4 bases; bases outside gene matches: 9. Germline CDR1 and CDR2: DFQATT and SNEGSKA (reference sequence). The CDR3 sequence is CSARASTGGTYEQYF. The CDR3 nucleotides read TGCAGTGCTAGAGCCTCCACAGGGGGGACGTACGAGCAGTACTTC.

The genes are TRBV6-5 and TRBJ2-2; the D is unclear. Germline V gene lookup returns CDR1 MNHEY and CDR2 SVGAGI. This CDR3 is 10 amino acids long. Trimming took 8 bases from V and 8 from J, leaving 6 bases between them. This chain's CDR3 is CASYNGELFF. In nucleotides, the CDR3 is TGTGCCAGCTATAATGGGGAGCTGTTTTTT.

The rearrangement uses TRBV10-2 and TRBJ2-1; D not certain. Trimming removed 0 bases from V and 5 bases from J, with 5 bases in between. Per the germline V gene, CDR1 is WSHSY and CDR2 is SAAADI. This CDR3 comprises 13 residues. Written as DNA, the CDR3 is TGCGCCAGCAGTGAGTCGGTGGACAATGAGCAGTTCTTC. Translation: CASSESVDNEQFF.